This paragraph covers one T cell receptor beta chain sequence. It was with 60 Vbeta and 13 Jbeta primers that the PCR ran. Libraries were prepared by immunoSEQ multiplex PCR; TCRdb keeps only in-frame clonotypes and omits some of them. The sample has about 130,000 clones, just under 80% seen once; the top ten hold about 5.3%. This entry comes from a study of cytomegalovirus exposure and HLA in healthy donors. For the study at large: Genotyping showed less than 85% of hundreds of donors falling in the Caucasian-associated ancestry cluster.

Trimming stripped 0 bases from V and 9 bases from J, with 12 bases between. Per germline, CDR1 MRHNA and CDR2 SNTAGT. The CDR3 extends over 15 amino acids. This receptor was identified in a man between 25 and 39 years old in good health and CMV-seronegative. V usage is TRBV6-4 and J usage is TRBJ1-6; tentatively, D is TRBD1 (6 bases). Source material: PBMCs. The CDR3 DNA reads TGTGCCAGCAGTGACTCCGCAGGGGTGGGTTCACCCCTCCACTTT. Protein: CASSDSAGVGSPLHF.